This T cell receptor (beta chain) was retrieved from a study of T cells in Graves' hyperthyroidism and ophthalmopathy. Study-wide results and limits: For ophthalmopathy, model prediction preceded onset by a median 6.5 months. Most clonotypes expanded in the thyroid (above 0.001) were also present in blood.

The CDR3 regions of TCR beta were amplified from RNA transcripts. Using the HTBI primer set, a first-round RT-PCR was run on the TCR CDR3. Via MiXCR, TCRdb re-called the multiplex PCR reads, giving one row per CDR3 protein. The sample holds hundreds of thousands of distinct CDR3 sequences, about 45% seen once. As regards this clonotype: Its antigen is unknown.

The CDR3 is 12 residues long. CDR1 and CDR2 (germline): ENHRY, SYGVKD. Trimming removed 4 bases at V and 8 bases at J, with 11 bases between. This TCR derives from an adult man with Graves' disease, either hyperthyroidism or ophthalmopathy (not recorded which). This chain joins TRBV10-3 and TRBJ1-2; TRBD1 might be the D (5 bases). Sequencing input: peripheral blood or thyroid tissue (not recorded which). In DNA, the CDR3 is TGTGCCATCAGTGGCGGGGGTGACGGCTACACCTTC. This codes for CAISGGGDGYTF.